This T cell receptor beta chain was recovered during a study of OX40 agonist ivuxolimab in advanced cancers. The repertoire was sequenced with immunoSEQ multiplex PCR; TCRdb's copy has only in-frame clones and lacks some. The top ten clones hold 3.5% to 5.5% of a sample with 90,000 or so clones, about 90% of them seen once. The germline CDR1 and CDR2 sequences are SEHNR and FQNEAQ (reference sequence). Between the trimmed V and J ends, which lost 1 base and 3 bases, there was a span of 12 bases. The CDR3 spans 16 residues. The specimen comprised CD4+ or CD8+ T cells sorted from blood, sampled in a trial of the OX40 agonist ivuxolimab. The chain carries TRBV7-9 and TRBJ2-2; D perhaps matches TRBD2 (5 bases). This sequence was found in an adult with an advanced solid tumor such as melanoma, head and neck, liver or kidney cancer. As DNA, the CDR3 is TGTGCCAGCAGCTTAGTTGTCGGGGTCGACACCGGGGAGCTGTTTTTT. Translating it yields CASSLVVGVDTGELFF. Filled out from reference TRBV7-9 and TRBJ2-2, the complete variable domain reads DTGVSQNPRHKITKRGQNVTFRCDPISEHNRLYWYRQTLGQGPEFLTYFQNEAQLEKSRLLSDRFSAERPKGSFSTLEIQRTEQGDSAMYLCASSLVVGVDTGELFFGEGSRLTVL.